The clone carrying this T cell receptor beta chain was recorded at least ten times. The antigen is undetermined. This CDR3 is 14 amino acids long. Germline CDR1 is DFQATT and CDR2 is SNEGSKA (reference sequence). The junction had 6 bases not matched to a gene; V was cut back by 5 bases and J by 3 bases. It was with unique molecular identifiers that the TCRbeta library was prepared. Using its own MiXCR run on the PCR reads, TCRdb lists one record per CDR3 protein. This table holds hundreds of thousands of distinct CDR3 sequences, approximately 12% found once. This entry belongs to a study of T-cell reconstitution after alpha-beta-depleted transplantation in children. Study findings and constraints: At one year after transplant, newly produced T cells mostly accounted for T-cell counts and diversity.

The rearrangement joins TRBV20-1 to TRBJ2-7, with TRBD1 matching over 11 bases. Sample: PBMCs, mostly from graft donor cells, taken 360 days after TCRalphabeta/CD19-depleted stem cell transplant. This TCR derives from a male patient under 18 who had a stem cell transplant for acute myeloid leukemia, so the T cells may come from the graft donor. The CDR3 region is CSAQTGTGGYEQYF. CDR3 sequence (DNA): TGCAGTGCTCAAACCGGGACAGGGGGCTACGAGCAGTACTTC.